These 24 T cell receptor beta chains were sequenced from one sample in a study of naive CD8 T cells in extremely preterm neonates. Assay: immunoSEQ multiplex PCR; the TCRdb copy retains only in-frame clones and omits some. The sample includes more than 7,000 clones, roughly 98% of them seen just once. The sample comprised naive CD8+ T cells from blood. The receptors were gathered from a human donor in good health.

As to this clone: One end of the junction fails to match germline, which may point to a read error. Other DNA sequences of this sample code for an identical CDR3. The chain combines TRBV11-2 with TRBJ2-7; D perhaps matches TRBD2 (6 bases). The CDR3 totals 15 residues. Germline V gene sequence: CDR1 SGHAT, CDR2 FQNNGV. This CDR3 reads CASSLDRDSHYEQYF. CDR3 sequence (DNA): TGTGCCAGCAGCCTAGATCGGGACTCCCACTACGAGCAGTACTTC.

The chain couples TRBV7-2 to TRBJ2-2; D gene ambiguous. Trimming cost V 6 bases and J 1 base, with 9 bases left between them. The CDR3 totals 14 residues. The germline V gene encodes CDR1 SGHTA and CDR2 FQGNSA. The CDR3: CASRDLGNTGELFF. CDR3 nucleotides: TGTGCCAGCAGAGATCTAGGGAACACCGGGGAGCTGTTTTTT.

The chain couples TRBV7-9 to TRBJ2-1, with 13 bases that match TRBD2. The V segment lost 4 bases and the J segment 4 bases; nucleotides outside the gene matches: 7. Germline V lookup: CDR1 SEHNR, CDR2 FQNEAQ (reference sequence). CDR3 size: 17 residues. The CDR3 DNA sequence: TGTGCCAGCAGCTCACGGACTAGCGGGAGTGGTTACAATGAGCAGTTCTTC. This sequence encodes CASSSRTSGSGYNEQFF.

Here the CDR3 reads CASRVAGELFF. The CDR3 DNA follows: TGCGCCAGCAGGGTAGCCGGGGAGCTGTTTTTT. The chain has TRBV5-1 and TRBJ2-2, with D uncertain. The V gene lost 5 bases and the J gene lost 6 bases, with 5 bases spanning the gap. The CDR3 contains 11 residues. In germline, CDR1 is SGHRS, CDR2 YFSETQ.

V and J are TRBV6-1 and TRBJ2-1; no clear D gene. Trimming stripped 5 bases from V and 5 bases from J, with 7 bases between. The CDR3 loop spans 12 amino acids. CDR1 is MNHNS and CDR2 is SASEGT in the germline V gene. CDR3 residues: CASSYTDNEQFF. CDR3 in DNA: TGTGCCAGCAGTTATACAGACAATGAGCAGTTCTTC.

The rearrangement uses TRBV14 and TRBJ2-3; tentative D call: TRBD2 (6 bases). The V gene's germline CDR1 is SGHDN and CDR2 FVKESK. Trimming took off 0 bases at V and 0 bases at J, with 10 bases between the two ends. The CDR3 length is 16 residues. The CDR3 loop reads CASSQDGGISTDTQYF. In nucleotides, the CDR3 is TGTGCCAGCAGCCAAGATGGGGGGATAAGCACAGATACGCAGTATTTT.

This chain connects TRBV2 to TRBJ2-7; no definite D call. V was cut by 5 bases and J by 4 bases, with 12 bases left in between. The CDR3 runs to 13 residues. Germline V CDR1 and CDR2: SNHLY, FYNNEI. CDR3 amino acids: CASSHKESYEQYF. The CDR3 DNA is TGTGCCAGCAGTCACAAGGAGAGTTACGAGCAGTACTTC. Based on the CDR3 plus reference TRBV2 and TRBJ2-7, the full variable domain is EPEVTQTPSHQVTQMGQEVILRCVPISNHLYFYWYRQILGQKVEFLVSFYNNEISEKSEIFDDQFSVERPDGSNFTLKIRSTKLEDSAMYFCASSHKESYEQYFGPGTRLTVT.

V and J are TRBV5-1 and TRBJ2-3; 12 bases map to TRBD2. In germline, CDR1 is SGHRS, CDR2 YFSETQ. V lost 1 base to trimming and J lost 3 bases; unmatched junction nucleotides: 6. The CDR3 has 17 residues. CDR3 sequence (DNA): TGCGCCAGCAGCTTGCGACTAGCGGGGGAATTAACAGATACGCAGTATTTT. Encoded protein: CASSLRLAGELTDTQYF.

This sequence joins TRBV28 and TRBJ1-2; D unresolved. CDR1 MDHEN and CDR2 SYDVKM come from the germline V gene. The CDR3 is made up of 12 amino acids. V was shortened by 10 bases and J by 5 bases, with 14 bases between the two germline ends. Written as DNA, the CDR3 is TGTGCCACCGAAGAAGCCTCTTATGGCTACACCTTC. Encoded protein: CATEEASYGYTF.

This clone was seen a single time. This chain links TRBV5-1 with TRBJ1-6; 7 bases line up with TRBD1. The V and J ends lost 7 bases and 3 bases, in that order; junction bases with no gene match: 10. CDR3 length: 16 residues. Germline V gene sequence: CDR1 SGHRS, CDR2 YFSETQ. CDR3 amino acids: CASRGQLLNYNSPLHF. In DNA, the CDR3 is TGCGCCAGCCGGGGACAGCTTTTAAACTATAATTCACCCCTCCACTTT.

The chain carries TRBV9 and TRBJ2-1, with 8 bases fitting TRBD2. Trimming took 0 bases from V and 4 from J; bases not matched to a gene: 3. The germline V gene encodes CDR1 SGDLS and CDR2 YYNGEE. The CDR3 consists of 15 residues. The CDR3 DNA reads as TGTGCCAGCAGCGTAGGAAGCGGGGGTTACAATGAGCAGTTCTTC. It specifies CASSVGSGGYNEQFF.

The V call is TRBV7-2, the J call TRBJ2-1; 8 nucleotides match TRBD2. This CDR3 contains 15 residues. Germline V lookup: CDR1 SGHTA, CDR2 FQGNSA. Trimming removed 6 bases from V and 7 bases from J; junction bases left unmatched: 11. CDR3 sequence (DNA): TGTGCCAGCAGTCTCAGCGGGAGACGAGGTAATGAGCAGTTCTTC. Its protein is CASSLSGRRGNEQFF.

This clone appeared once. The chain couples TRBV27 to TRBJ1-5, with a weak D call TRBD1 (5 bases). This CDR3 comprises 15 residues. Trimming took off 2 bases at V and 0 bases at J, with 8 bases between the two ends. Germline V gene data show CDR1 as MNHEY and CDR2 as SMNVEV (reference sequence). The CDR3 loop reads CASSLQGYSNQPQHF. For the CDR3, the DNA is TGTGCCAGCAGTTTACAGGGCTATAGCAATCAGCCCCAGCATTTT.

J is TRBJ2-3 and V is TRBV30; the D is unclear. Germline V gene data show CDR1 as GTSNPN and CDR2 as SVGIG (reference sequence). V lost 1 base to trimming and J lost 5 bases, with 13 bases between them. The CDR3 length is 14 residues. CDR3 sequence (DNA): TGTGCCTGGAGTGCCACCCCACTTGGAGATACGCAGTATTTT. Its protein product is CAWSATPLGDTQYF.

The chain employs TRBV11-2 and TRBJ2-7; possible D gene TRBD2, 5 bases. This CDR3 is built from 15 residues. Germline CDR1 reads SGHAT; CDR2 reads FQNNGV. V lost 2 bases and J lost 0, with 11 bases in between. The CDR3, as DNA: TGTGCCAGCAGCTTAACCCCGGGAATCTCCTACGAGCAGTACTTC. Protein: CASSLTPGISYEQYF.

The chain links TRBV30 to TRBJ2-7; 9 nucleotides agree with TRBD2. V lost 4 bases and J lost 3; bases outside the gene matches: 4. Germline CDR1 GTSNPN, CDR2 SVGIG (reference sequence). The CDR3 is 13 amino acids. In nucleotides, the CDR3 is TGTGCCTGGAATCTAGCGGGGATCTACGAGCAGTACTTC. Residues: CAWNLAGIYEQYF.

The rearrangement uses TRBV27 and TRBJ2-1; 11 nucleotides match TRBD2. Germline assignment: CDR1 MNHEY and CDR2 SMNVEV (reference sequence). The CDR3 has 15 residues. After removal of 5 bases from V and 3 bases from J, the junction contained 3 bases not matched to a gene. This CDR3 reads CASSPGTSGYNEQFF. The CDR3, as DNA: TGTGCCAGCAGTCCCGGGACTAGCGGCTACAATGAGCAGTTCTTC.

On this clone: Additional DNA sequences in this sample encode the identical CDR3. V is TRBV19 and J is TRBJ1-2; TRBD1 might be the D (6 bases). Trimming removed 5 bases from V and 5 bases from J, with 18 bases in between. This CDR3 is 15 amino acids long. The V gene's germline CDR1 is LNHDA and CDR2 SQIVND (reference sequence). Here the CDR3 reads CASSVSSGETYGYTF. In DNA form, the CDR3 reads TGTGCCAGTAGTGTATCCTCAGGGGAAACTTATGGCTACACCTTC.

This chain connects TRBV4-2 to TRBJ2-5, with 8 positions matching TRBD2. V was clipped by 4 bases and J by 2 bases; unmatched bases: 3. Germline V CDR1 and CDR2: LGHNA, YNFKEQ. CDR3 size: 14 residues. The CDR3 sequence is CASSPLAEQETQYF. The CDR3 DNA sequence: TGTGCCAGCAGCCCACTAGCGGAGCAAGAGACCCAGTACTTC.

The chain is built from TRBV6-6 and TRBJ2-7, with TRBD1 identical over 8 bases. V lost 7 bases to trimming and J lost 7 bases; unmatched junction nucleotides: 18. The CDR3 is made up of 16 amino acids. Per germline, CDR1 MNHNY and CDR2 SVGAGI (reference sequence). The CDR3 coding sequence is TGTGCCAGCACCACGGACAGGGATCAGGTTTTGGGGGAGCAGTACTTC. As protein: CASTTDRDQVLGEQYF.

V gene TRBV29-1 combines with J gene TRBJ2-2; 9 bases are shared with TRBD1. Trimming cost V 2 bases and J 6 bases; bases outside gene matches: 7. The CDR3 length is 15 residues. Germline V lookup: CDR1 SQVTM, CDR2 ANQGSEA. CDR3 sequence reads: CSVEWGQGSAGELFF. The CDR3 DNA is TGCAGCGTTGAATGGGGACAGGGATCCGCCGGGGAGCTGTTTTTT.

V and J are TRBV9 and TRBJ2-2; 9 bases are a match to TRBD1. The CDR3 has 17 amino acids. Trimming at V came to 1 base and at J to 5 bases, leaving 9 bases not matched to a gene. Germline lookup yields CDR1 SGDLS and CDR2 YYNGEE. This chain's CDR3 is CASSVRQGEVWTGELFF. The DNA for the CDR3 is TGTGCCAGCAGCGTACGACAGGGGGAAGTATGGACCGGGGAGCTGTTTTTT.

The V gene is TRBV7-8, the J gene TRBJ2-7; 9 bases fit TRBD2. Germline CDR1 and CDR2: SGHVS and FQNEAQ. V lost 5 bases, J lost 5 bases, and 25 bases stayed unmatched. The CDR3 has 20 amino acids. The CDR3 here is CASSDTSGPVPSNSHHEQYF. CDR3 nucleotide sequence: TGTGCCAGCAGCGATACTAGCGGGCCCGTGCCAAGCAACTCGCATCACGAGCAGTACTTC.

The V and J genes are TRBV6-5 and TRBJ1-2; 10 bases map to TRBD1. The CDR3 has 15 residues. Germline CDR1 MNHEY, CDR2 SVGAGI. V shed 7 bases, J shed 2 bases, and the junction held 7 bases outside the gene matches. The chain's CDR3 is CASTRQGAKNYGYTF. CDR3 in DNA: TGTGCCAGCACAAGACAGGGGGCTAAAAACTATGGCTACACCTTC.